The present T cell receptor (beta chain) was sequenced within a study of OX40 agonist ivuxolimab in advanced cancers. TCRdb's table, derived via immunoSEQ multiplex PCR, lists solely in-frame clones and lacks some. The repertoire has some 48,000 clones, about three quarters of them found once; the top ten carry 7.9%. Per the germline V gene, CDR1 is WNHNN and CDR2 is SYGVQD (reference sequence). The ends were cut back, 0 bases at V and 2 bases at J, with 8 bases in the middle. The CDR3 has 14 residues. Study outcomes and limitations: Average numbers of expanded clones were greater in CD8+ T cells than in CD4+. The specificity for antigen of the expanded peripheral T cells was not determined.

This clone was detected a few times. Its antigen is not identified. This chain links TRBV10-1 with TRBJ2-7; D is unresolved. The sequence derives from an adult with an advanced solid tumor such as melanoma, head and neck, liver or kidney cancer. The sample was CD4+ or CD8+ T cells sorted from blood, taken in a trial of the OX40 agonist ivuxolimab. The CDR3 region has the DNA TGCGCCAGCAGTGAGTCCGGTGATACCTACGAGCAGTACTTC. Translation: CASSESGDTYEQYF.